This T cell receptor beta chain was profiled in a study of Graves' ophthalmopathy and Graves' hyperthyroidism. Study outcomes and limitations: A majority of expanded thyroid clonotypes exceeding 0.001 frequency were likewise present in blood.

Germline V gene sequence: CDR1 SNHLY, CDR2 FYNNEI. V lost 1 base to trimming and J lost 4 bases; unmatched junction nucleotides: 5. This CDR3 contains 15 residues. Stable hyperthyroidism referred to disease that showed no ophthalmopathy within 18 months of follow-up. The study amplified TCR beta CDR3 regions using RNA transcripts. HTBI-primed RT-PCR formed the first round, and a multiplex PCR formed the second. TCRdb analysed the multiplex PCR reads with MiXCR anew, one entry per CDR3 protein. The table includes a few hundred thousand distinct CDR3 sequences, roughly 15% detected once. Details on this clonotype: Its target is unknown.

This chain uses TRBV2 with TRBJ1-2, with 8 bases matching TRBD1. The origin of this receptor is a woman under 30 with stable Graves' hyperthyroidism. Material: peripheral blood. The CDR3 DNA reads as TGTGCCAGCAGTGAAGGGACAGGGAGCTTCTATGGCTACACCTTC. Translated: CASSEGTGSFYGYTF.